This record covers a single T cell receptor (beta chain). V gave up 4 bases and J gave up 1 base; unmatched junction bases: 5. Germline V lookup: CDR1 MNHEY, CDR2 SMNVEV (reference sequence). The length of the CDR3 is 15 residues. These data are taken from a study of CD8+ T cells in alopecia areata. Once RNA had been extracted, it was reverse transcribed into cDNA to act as the sequencing template. Clones were read by immunoSEQ multiplex PCR, and TCRdb kept only the in-frame ones, dropping some. The table lists 150,000 or so clones, 45% to 60% of them singletons. This TCR derives from a human donor in good health. The sample consisted of CD4+ T cells sorted from blood. This rearrangement joins TRBV27 to TRBJ1-1, with 8 bases matching TRBD1. In DNA form, the CDR3 reads TGTGCCAGCAGTTCTCAGGGGGCCGGGAACACTGAAGCTTTCTTT. Protein product: CASSSQGAGNTEAFF.